The 7 T cell receptor beta chains below were found in one sample sequenced in a study of T cell responses to AZD1222 COVID-19 vaccine. Assay used: immunoSEQ multiplex PCR; TCRdb lists only in-frame clones, some missing. Of about 120,000 clones in the sample, around nine tenths were seen once. Sequenced here: peripheral blood, sampled on day 0 of AZD1222 vaccination. The receptors here all came from an adult in good health.

V gene TRBV11-2 combines with J gene TRBJ2-7, with D perhaps matching TRBD2 (6 bases). There are 16 residues in the CDR3. The V end lost 4 bases, the J end lost 3 bases, and 19 bases lay between the germline ends. Looked up from germline, CDR1 is SGHAT and CDR2 is FQNNGV. The CDR3 region is CASSSHMAGPIYEQYF. The CDR3 bases are TGTGCCAGCAGCTCCCACATGGCGGGACCCATCTACGAGCAGTACTTC.

The rearrangement uses TRBV9 and TRBJ2-5; D is unclear. Per germline, CDR1 SGDLS and CDR2 YYNGEE. This CDR3 has 11 amino acids. The V end was cut by 0 bases, the J end by 4 bases, with 1 base between. CDR3 region: CASSVAETQYF. The CDR3 DNA reads as TGTGCCAGCAGCGTAGCAGAGACCCAGTACTTC.

J is TRBJ2-1 and V is TRBV7-2, with D perhaps being TRBD1 or TRBD2 (6 bases each). The V end was cut by 4 bases, the J end by 5 bases, with 12 bases between. CDR3 size: 14 residues. Germline V gene sequence: CDR1 SGHTA, CDR2 FQGNSA. The CDR3 reads CASSWDRGHNEQFF. For the CDR3, the DNA is TGTGCCAGCAGCTGGGACCGGGGGCACAATGAGCAGTTCTTC.

The sample holds one count of this clone. V usage is TRBV7-2 and J usage is TRBJ2-5, with no clear D. The V end lost 2 bases, the J end lost 4 bases, and 11 bases lay between the germline ends. CDR1 and CDR2 (germline): SGHTA, FQGNSA. The CDR3 runs to 14 residues. CDR3 protein: CASSLLMRVETQYF. CDR3 in DNA: TGTGCCAGCAGCTTATTAATGAGAGTAGAGACCCAGTACTTC.

The rearrangement uses TRBV7-2 and TRBJ2-7, with D unresolved. In germline, CDR1 is SGHTA, CDR2 FQGNSA. The CDR3 sequence is 13 residues long. V lost 5 bases, J lost 3 bases, and 11 bases lay in between. For the CDR3, the DNA is TGTGCCAGCAGCCTACTTGCTCACTACGAGCAGTACTTC. Protein sequence: CASSLLAHYEQYF. Variable domain in full (rest from reference TRBV7-2 and TRBJ2-7): GAGVSQSPSNKVTEKGKDVELRCDPISGHTALYWYRQSLGQGLEFLIYFQGNSAPDKSGLPSDRFSAERTGGSVSTLTIQRTQQEDSAVYLCASSLLAHYEQYFGPGTRLTVT.

J is TRBJ2-6 and V is TRBV7-3, with 7 bases identical to TRBD2. Unmatched junction bases numbered 9, after V lost 5 bases and J lost 11 bases. The germline V gene has CDR1 SGHTA and CDR2 FQGTGA. CDR3 length equals 14 residues. CDR3: CASSPTGTTDVLTF. CDR3 sequence (DNA): TGTGCCAGCAGCCCGACCGGGACTACGGACGTCCTGACTTTC.

The chain is built from TRBV11-2 and TRBJ2-3; 7 bases are a match to TRBD1. V gave up 4 bases and J gave up 2 bases; unmatched junction bases: 3. Germline V CDR1 and CDR2: SGHAT, FQNNGV. The CDR3 totals 14 residues. CDR3 residues: CASSYGQATDTQYF. CDR3 sequence (DNA): TGTGCCAGCAGCTACGGACAGGCCACAGATACGCAGTATTTT.